These 16 T cell receptor beta chains came from one sample sequenced in a study of T cell changes during pregnancy in multiple sclerosis. The table came from immunoSEQ multiplex PCR; TCRdb's copy has only in-frame clones and leaves some out. This table holds tens of thousands of clones, about 94% found once. The source was CD4+ T cells from peripheral blood mononuclear cells, collected in the second trimester of pregnancy. The receptors originated from a female donor with multiple sclerosis, enrolled in a pregnancy study.

The chain joins TRBV6-4 to TRBJ1-1, with a possible D match to TRBD1 (5 bases). The CDR3 extends over 13 amino acids. The germline V and J ends were trimmed by 6 bases and 6 bases, with 14 bases remaining between them. The germline CDR1 and CDR2 sequences are MRHNA and SNTAGT. As DNA, the CDR3 is TGTGCCAGCAGAGGGGCGGGGAAGGCTGAAGCTTTCTTT. Its translation is CASRGAGKAEAFF.

This rearrangement joins TRBV9 to TRBJ2-1; TRBD2 matches at 9 bases. The germline V gene has CDR1 SGDLS and CDR2 YYNGEE. The CDR3 has 15 amino acids. Trimming removed 0 bases from V and 4 bases from J; junction bases left unmatched: 2. The chain's CDR3 is CASSVGSGSYNEQFF. Written as DNA, the CDR3 is TGTGCCAGCAGCGTAGGTAGCGGGAGTTACAATGAGCAGTTCTTC.

CDR3 in amino acids: CASSFSPGLAGEEQYF. DNA for the CDR3: TGTGCCAGCAGTTTCTCACCGGGACTAGCGGGAGAAGAGCAGTACTTC. The chain links TRBV27 to TRBJ2-7; 14 bases fit TRBD2. Trimming took 3 bases from V and 7 from J; bases not matched to a gene: 8. CDR3 size: 16 residues. The germline V gene encodes CDR1 MNHEY and CDR2 SMNVEV (reference sequence).

The V and J genes are TRBV15 and TRBJ2-6, with a weak D call TRBD1 (5 bases). Trimming pared 1 base from V and 2 bases from J, leaving 6 bases between. The CDR3 covers 15 residues. Germline V lookup: CDR1 LNHNV, CDR2 YYDKDF (reference sequence). In DNA, the CDR3 is TGTGCCACCAGCAGAGTAGGGGCTGGGGCCAACGTCCTGACTTTC. The encoded protein is CATSRVGAGANVLTF.

V is TRBV10-2 and J is TRBJ1-1; D is possibly TRBD1 (5 bases). This CDR3 has 14 amino acids. Germline CDR1 is WSHSY and CDR2 is SAAADI. Trimming removed 4 bases at V and 5 bases at J, with 14 bases between. In DNA form, the CDR3 reads TGCGCCAGCAGTGTACGGGGGGGAGAAACTGAAGCTTTCTTT. Translating it yields CASSVRGGETEAFF.

V usage is TRBV7-6 and J usage is TRBJ1-5; D gene ambiguous. The CDR3 contains 15 residues. From germline, CDR1 is SGHVS and CDR2 FNYEAQ. The V end was cut by 5 bases, the J end by 4 bases, with 15 bases between. The CDR3 bases are TGTGCCAGCAGCAAATCAGCGGGGAGGAATCAGCCCCAGCATTTT. Translated, it gives CASSKSAGRNQPQHF.

The chain couples TRBV28 to TRBJ2-5; TRBD2 might be the D (6 bases). This CDR3 comprises 14 residues. Germline V gene data show CDR1 as MDHEN and CDR2 as SYDVKM. V was pared by 6 bases and J by 4 bases, with 15 bases between. For the CDR3, the DNA is TGTGCCAGCAGCCGTCCGGGGGATCGAGAGACCCAGTACTTC. As protein: CASSRPGDRETQYF.

This clone was counted a few times. V and J are TRBV4-1 and TRBJ1-1; a weak D match, TRBD1 (6 bases). V was cut by 0 bases and J by 7 bases, with 18 bases left in between. The CDR3 is made up of 16 amino acids. Germline assignment: CDR1 MGHRA and CDR2 YSYEKL. Written as DNA, the CDR3 is TGCGCCAGCAGCCAAGAACGAGTGAGACAGGTCGTTGAAGCTTTCTTT. Residues: CASSQERVRQVVEAFF.

The chain is built from TRBV9 and TRBJ1-2; 9 nucleotides match TRBD1. Germline assignment: CDR1 SGDLS and CDR2 YYNGEE. The CDR3 runs to 16 residues. Trimming took 0 bases from V and 6 from J; bases not matched to a gene: 9. CDR3 DNA sequence: TGTGCCAGCAGCGTAGGGTCGTTTGACAGGGGGGATGGCTACACCTTC. Its protein product is CASSVGSFDRGDGYTF. Full variable domain (rest looked up from reference TRBV9 and TRBJ1-2): DSGVTQTPKHLITATGQRVTLRCSPRSGDLSVYWYQQSLDQGLQFLIQYYNGEERAKGNILERFSAQQFPDLHSELNLSSLELGDSALYFCASSVGSFDRGDGYTFGSGTRLTVV.

The chain recombines TRBV27 with TRBJ2-7; 7 bases align to TRBD1. Germline CDR1 is MNHEY and CDR2 is SMNVEV (reference sequence). This CDR3 spans 15 amino acids. After removal of 8 bases from V and 3 bases from J, the junction contained 13 bases not matched to a gene. The CDR3 coding sequence is TGTGCCAGCTTCGTCGGTGGGACAGATGGCTACGAGCAGTACTTC. Translated, it gives CASFVGGTDGYEQYF.

The chain is built from TRBV19 and TRBJ1-5; 7 bases are a match to TRBD1. The CDR3 extends over 17 amino acids. Germline V gene sequence: CDR1 LNHDA, CDR2 SQIVND (reference sequence). V lost 4 bases and J lost 0; bases outside the gene matches: 9. This chain's CDR3 is CASSNQGTDYSNQPQHF. DNA of the CDR3: TGTGCCAGTAGTAACCAAGGGACAGATTATAGCAATCAGCCCCAGCATTTT.

The table lists this clone with a count of one. The chain has TRBV5-1 and TRBJ2-6, with D maybe TRBD1 (6 bases). V shed 7 bases and J shed 0 bases, with 23 bases lying between them. Per the germline V gene, CDR1 is SGHRS and CDR2 is YFSETQ. The CDR3 is 19 amino acids. CDR3 sequence: CASGSLRAGAHSGANVLTF. The CDR3 DNA reads as TGCGCCAGCGGATCCCTCCGCGCAGGGGCTCACTCTGGGGCCAACGTCCTGACTTTC.

The gene calls are TRBV6-6 and TRBJ2-3; tentative D call: TRBD2 (6 bases). Germline loops: CDR1 MNHNY, CDR2 SVGAGI (reference sequence). Trimming shortened V by 2 bases and J by 6 bases, and 9 bases separated the two germline ends. The CDR3 is made up of 13 amino acids. In nucleotides, the CDR3 is TGTGCCAGCAGTTACCTTCGGGGGGATACGCAGTATTTT. Translating gives CASSYLRGDTQYF.

This sequence joins TRBV6-5 and TRBJ1-2; 10 bases line up with TRBD1. This CDR3 comprises 15 residues. Per germline, CDR1 MNHEY and CDR2 SVGAGI. V shed 4 bases and J 9 bases; nucleotides not matched to a gene: 11. The CDR3 loop reads CASSWSRQGAQSYTF. DNA for the CDR3: TGTGCCAGCAGTTGGAGTCGACAGGGGGCGCAGAGCTACACCTTC.

V usage is TRBV5-4 and J usage is TRBJ1-2, with 10 positions matching TRBD1. Losses at the gene ends were 4 bases for V and 2 bases for J; bases not matched to a gene: 5. Germline values: CDR1 SGHNT, CDR2 YYREEE (reference sequence). The CDR3 has 15 amino acids. CDR3 amino acids: CASSLDRGRNYGYTF. DNA for the CDR3: TGTGCCAGCAGCCTTGACAGGGGGCGCAACTATGGCTACACCTTC.

The gene calls are TRBV14 and TRBJ2-1; D gene unclear. Germline CDR1 reads SGHDN; CDR2 reads FVKESK. With 3 bases removed from V and 4 bases from J, the gap between germline ends came to 22 bases. CDR3 length: 18 residues. The DNA of the CDR3 is TGTGCCAGCAGCCAGAGGAGACCCAACGTAATCCCATACAATGAGCAGTTCTTC. As protein: CASSQRRPNVIPYNEQFF.